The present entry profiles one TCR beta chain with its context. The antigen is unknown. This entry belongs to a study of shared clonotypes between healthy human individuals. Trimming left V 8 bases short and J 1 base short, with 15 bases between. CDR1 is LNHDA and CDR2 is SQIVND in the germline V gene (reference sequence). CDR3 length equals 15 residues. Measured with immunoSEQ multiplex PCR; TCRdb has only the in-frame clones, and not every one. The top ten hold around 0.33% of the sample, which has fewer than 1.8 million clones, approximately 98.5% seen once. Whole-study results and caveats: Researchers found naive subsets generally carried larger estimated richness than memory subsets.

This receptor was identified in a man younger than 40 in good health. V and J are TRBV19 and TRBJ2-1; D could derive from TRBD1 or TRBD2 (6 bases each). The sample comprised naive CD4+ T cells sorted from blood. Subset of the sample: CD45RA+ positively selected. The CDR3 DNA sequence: TGTGCCAGTTCCAGGGGCGGGACGTCCTACAATGAGCAGTTCTTC. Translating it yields CASSRGGTSYNEQFF.